This T cell receptor (beta chain) originates from a study of blood T cell repertoires in COVID-19. The wider study: Spain, Italy and the United States supplied samples that represented acute and convalescent COVID-19. PBMCs, B-cell-depleted T cells, or T cells were the source of the cDNA or gDNA that made up the material.

As originally analysed: Estimation of nucleated cell counts was performed using reference gene primer amplification. Some clones are missing from TCRdb's copy, which holds only in-frame ones; the method was immunoSEQ multiplex PCR. D and trimming come from the DNA, and the V and J calls and clone size come from that table. The sample holds hundreds of thousands of clones, 70% to 90% seen once. The V end lost 7 bases, the J end lost 7 bases, and 10 bases lay between the germline ends. The CDR3 sequence is 11 residues long. Germline CDR1 and CDR2: LNHDA and SQIVND (reference sequence). Sequencing was carried out using peripheral blood. The rearrangement links TRBV19 to TRBJ1-1; D not resolved. This TCR came from a man younger than 35 with active or convalescent COVID-19. The CDR3 here is CASILGVEAFF. The CDR3 DNA reads TGTGCCAGTATTCTCGGGGTTGAAGCTTTCTTT.